A selection of T cell receptor beta chains follows, all from one sample in a study of T cell changes during pregnancy in multiple sclerosis. Sequencing was performed with immunoSEQ multiplex PCR; in TCRdb, only in-frame clones are kept and a portion is missing. In the table there are about 75,000 clones, over 80% of which are singletons. Here the sequenced sample was CD4+ T cells from peripheral blood mononuclear cells, taken before pregnancy. These receptor sequences come from a female donor with multiple sclerosis, enrolled in a pregnancy study. The CDR3 runs from the conserved cysteine through the conserved F or W. The D gene is left open where the match is weak. For some rows the clone size is stated as once, few or many, or as a class when expanded; others skip it.

>.|.|TRBJ1-4|TRBV29-1
CSVQVANEKLFF
TGCAGCGTTCAGGTGGCTAATGAAAAACTGTTTTTT
>.|TRBD2|TRBJ2-2|TRBV5-4
CASSSGTSGATGELFF
TGTGCCAGCAGCTCCGGGACTAGCGGGGCCACCGGGGAGCTGTTTTTT
>.|.|TRBJ1-5|TRBV6-5
CASSSLTSNQPQHF
TGTGCCAGCAGTTCCTTGACAAGCAATCAGCCCCAGCATTTT
>.|.|TRBJ2-1|TRBV2
CASSRGNNEQFF
TGTGCCAGCAGTAGAGGGAACAATGAGCAGTTCTTC
>.|TRBD2|TRBJ2-7|TRBV5-5
CASSSGLAGSAEQYF
TGTGCCAGCAGCTCAGGACTAGCGGGATCGGCAGAGCAGTACTTC
>.|.|TRBJ2-3|TRBV19
CASNQYPSTDTQYF
TGTGCCAGTAATCAGTACCCTAGCACAGATACGCAGTATTTT
>.|.|TRBJ2-7|TRBV20-1
CSGKSGYEQYF
TGCAGTGGAAAATCGGGCTACGAGCAGTACTTC
>.|TRBD1|TRBJ2-7|TRBV28
CASRTGTGGYYEQYF
TGTGCCAGCAGGACCGGGACAGGGGGCTACTACGAGCAGTACTTC
>.|TRBD1|TRBJ1-1|TRBV7-2
CASSRTGGLTEAFF
TGTGCCAGCAGCCGGACAGGGGGCTTAACTGAAGCTTTCTTT
>.|TRBD2|TRBJ2-1|TRBV14
CASSQDHPVEGGYNEQFF
TGTGCCAGCAGCCAAGATCACCCCGTGGAGGGAGGGTACAATGAGCAGTTCTTC
>.|.|TRBJ1-2|TRBV19
CASSMNRENYGYTF
TGTGCCAGTAGTATGAACAGGGAAAACTATGGCTACACCTTC
>.|.|TRBJ2-1|TRBV12-5
CASGLNRKGGPSYNEQFF
TGTGCTAGTGGTTTGAACAGGAAGGGGGGGCCGTCCTACAATGAGCAGTTCTTC
>few|TRBD1|TRBJ1-6|TRBV18
CASSSGTDNSPLHF
TGTGCCAGCTCATCCGGGACAGATAATTCACCCCTCCACTTT
>.|.|TRBJ1-1|TRBV21-1
CASSKHVVGSRGGDLTEAFF
TGTGCCAGCAGCAAACACGTGGTCGGTTCGCGGGGGGGTGATCTGACTGAAGCTTTCTTT